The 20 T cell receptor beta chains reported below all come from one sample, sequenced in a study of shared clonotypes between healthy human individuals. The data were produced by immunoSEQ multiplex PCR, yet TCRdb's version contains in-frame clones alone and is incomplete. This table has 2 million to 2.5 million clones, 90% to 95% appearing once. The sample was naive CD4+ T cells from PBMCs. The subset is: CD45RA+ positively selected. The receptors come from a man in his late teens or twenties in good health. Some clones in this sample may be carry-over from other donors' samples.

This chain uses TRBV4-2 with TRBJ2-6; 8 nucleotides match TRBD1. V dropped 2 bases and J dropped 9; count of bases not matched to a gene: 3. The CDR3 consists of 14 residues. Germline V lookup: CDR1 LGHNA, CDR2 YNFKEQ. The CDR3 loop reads CASSQPGQVNVLTF. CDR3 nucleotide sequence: TGTGCCAGCAGCCAACCGGGACAGGTCAACGTCCTGACTTTC.

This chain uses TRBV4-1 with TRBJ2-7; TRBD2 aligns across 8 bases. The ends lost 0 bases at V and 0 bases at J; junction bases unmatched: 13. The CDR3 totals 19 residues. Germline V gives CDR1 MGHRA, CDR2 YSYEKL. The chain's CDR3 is CASSQDRRGLAGASYEQYF. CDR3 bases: TGCGCCAGCAGCCAAGATCGGCGTGGGCTAGCGGGTGCCTCCTACGAGCAGTACTTC.

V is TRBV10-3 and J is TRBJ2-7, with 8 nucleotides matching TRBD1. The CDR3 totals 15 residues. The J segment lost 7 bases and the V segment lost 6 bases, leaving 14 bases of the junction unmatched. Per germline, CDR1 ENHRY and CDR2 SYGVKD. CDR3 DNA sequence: TGTGCCATCAGACCTCCTGGGACAGGCGTTGAGGAGCAGTACTTC. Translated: CAIRPPGTGVEEQYF.

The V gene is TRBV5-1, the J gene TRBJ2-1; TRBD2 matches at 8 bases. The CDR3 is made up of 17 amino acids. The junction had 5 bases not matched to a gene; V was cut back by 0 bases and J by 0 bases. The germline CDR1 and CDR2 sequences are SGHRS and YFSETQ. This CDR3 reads CASSLARAGGSYNEQFF. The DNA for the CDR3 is TGCGCCAGCAGCTTGGCGCGGGCGGGGGGCTCCTACAATGAGCAGTTCTTC.

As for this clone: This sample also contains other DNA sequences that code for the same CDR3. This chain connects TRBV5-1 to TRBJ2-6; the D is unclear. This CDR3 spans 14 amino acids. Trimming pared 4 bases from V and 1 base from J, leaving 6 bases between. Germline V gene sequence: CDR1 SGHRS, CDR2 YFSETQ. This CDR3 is CASSPGSGANVLTF. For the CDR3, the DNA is TGCGCCAGCAGCCCCGGATCTGGGGCCAACGTCCTGACTTTC.

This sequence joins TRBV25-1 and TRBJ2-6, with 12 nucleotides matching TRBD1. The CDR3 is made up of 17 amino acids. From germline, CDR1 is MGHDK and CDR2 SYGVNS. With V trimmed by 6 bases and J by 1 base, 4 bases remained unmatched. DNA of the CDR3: TGTGCCAGCAGGGGACAGGGGGCAAGATCTGGGGCCAACGTCCTGACTTTC. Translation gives CASRGQGARSGANVLTF.

CDR3 in DNA: TGCAGCGTTGCGGGGGGCCTGAGCACTGAAGCTTTCTTT. Translated: CSVAGGLSTEAFF. The chain recombines TRBV29-1 with TRBJ1-1; the D gene is possibly TRBD1 (6 bases). CDR1 and CDR2 from the germline V gene are SQVTM and ANQGSEA. This CDR3 region has 13 residues. The ends were cut back, 4 bases at V and 4 bases at J, with 13 bases in the middle.

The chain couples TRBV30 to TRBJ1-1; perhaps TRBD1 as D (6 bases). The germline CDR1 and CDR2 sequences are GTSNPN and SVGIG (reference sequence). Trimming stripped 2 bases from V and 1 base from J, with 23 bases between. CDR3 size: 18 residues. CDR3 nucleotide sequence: TGTGCCTGGAGTTACTCTCCAGGGTCGGGAGGGGGGAACACTGAAGCTTTCTTT. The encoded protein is CAWSYSPGSGGGNTEAFF.

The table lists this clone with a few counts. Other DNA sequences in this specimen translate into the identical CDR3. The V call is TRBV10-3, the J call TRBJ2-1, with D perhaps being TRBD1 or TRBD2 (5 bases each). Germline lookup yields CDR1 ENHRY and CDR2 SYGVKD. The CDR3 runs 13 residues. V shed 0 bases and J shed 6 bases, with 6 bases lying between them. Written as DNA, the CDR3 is TGTGCCATCAGTGAGTCGAGGGGCAATGAGCAGTTCTTC. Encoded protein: CAISESRGNEQFF.

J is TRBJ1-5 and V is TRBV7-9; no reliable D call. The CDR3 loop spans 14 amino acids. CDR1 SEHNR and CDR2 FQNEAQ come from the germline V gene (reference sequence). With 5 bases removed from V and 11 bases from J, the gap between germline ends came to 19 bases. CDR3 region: CASSPPGAVASQHF. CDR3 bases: TGTGCCAGCAGCCCCCCCGGCGCCGTGGCTTCCCAGCATTTT.

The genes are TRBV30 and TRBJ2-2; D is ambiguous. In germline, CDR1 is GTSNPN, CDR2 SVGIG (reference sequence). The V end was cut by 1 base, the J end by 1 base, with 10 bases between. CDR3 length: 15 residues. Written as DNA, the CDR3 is TGTGCCTGGAGTGCCCCCCCCTGGAACACCGGGGAGCTGTTTTTT. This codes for CAWSAPPWNTGELFF.

The CDR3 loop is CASSAQRGNTGELFF. CDR3 DNA sequence: TGCGCCAGCAGCGCCCAGCGGGGGAACACCGGGGAGCTGTTTTTT. The rearrangement joins TRBV4-1 to TRBJ2-2, with TRBD2 matching 7 bases. The J segment lost 1 base and the V segment lost 5 bases, leaving 4 bases of the junction unmatched. This CDR3 is built from 15 residues. The germline V gene has CDR1 MGHRA and CDR2 YSYEKL.

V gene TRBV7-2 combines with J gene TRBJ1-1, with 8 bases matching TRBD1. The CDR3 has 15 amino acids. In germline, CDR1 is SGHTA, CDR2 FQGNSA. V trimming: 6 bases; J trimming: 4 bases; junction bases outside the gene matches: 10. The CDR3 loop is CASRLQTGEGTEAFF. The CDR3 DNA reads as TGTGCCAGCAGATTACAGACAGGGGAGGGCACTGAAGCTTTCTTT.

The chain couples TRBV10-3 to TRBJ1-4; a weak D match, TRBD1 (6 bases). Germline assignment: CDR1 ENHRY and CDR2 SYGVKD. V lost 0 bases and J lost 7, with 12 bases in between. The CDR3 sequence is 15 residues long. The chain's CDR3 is CAISESGARSEKLFF. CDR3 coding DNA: TGTGCCATCAGTGAGTCGGGGGCACGCAGTGAAAAACTGTTTTTT.

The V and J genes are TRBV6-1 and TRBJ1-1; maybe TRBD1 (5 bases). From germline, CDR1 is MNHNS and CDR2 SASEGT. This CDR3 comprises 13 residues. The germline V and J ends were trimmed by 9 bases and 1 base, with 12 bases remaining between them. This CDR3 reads CASPDSGNTEAFF. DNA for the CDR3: TGTGCCAGTCCAGACAGCGGGAACACTGAAGCTTTCTTT.

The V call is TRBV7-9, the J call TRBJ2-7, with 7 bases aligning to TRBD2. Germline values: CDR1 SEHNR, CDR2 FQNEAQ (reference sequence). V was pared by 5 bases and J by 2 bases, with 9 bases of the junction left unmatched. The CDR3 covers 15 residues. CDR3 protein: CASSRGAAGPYEQYF. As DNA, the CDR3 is TGTGCCAGCAGCCGTGGGGCAGCGGGACCCTACGAGCAGTACTTC.

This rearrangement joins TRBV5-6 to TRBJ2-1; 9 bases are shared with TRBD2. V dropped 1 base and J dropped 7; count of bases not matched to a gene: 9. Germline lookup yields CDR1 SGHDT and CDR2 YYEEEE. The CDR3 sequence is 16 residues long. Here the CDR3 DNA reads TGTGCCAGCAGCTTGATGCTAGCGGGACGTGGAAATGAGCAGTTCTTC. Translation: CASSLMLAGRGNEQFF.

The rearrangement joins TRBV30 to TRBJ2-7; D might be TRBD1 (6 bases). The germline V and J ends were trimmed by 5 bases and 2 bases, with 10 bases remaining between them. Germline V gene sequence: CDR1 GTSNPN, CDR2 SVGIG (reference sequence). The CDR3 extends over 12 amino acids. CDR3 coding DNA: TGTGCCTGGGGAGGACAGACCTACGAGCAGTACTTC. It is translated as CAWGGQTYEQYF. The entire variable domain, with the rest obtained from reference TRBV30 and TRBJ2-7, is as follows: SQTIHQWPATLVQPVGSPLSLECTVEGTSNPNLYWYRQAAGRGLQLLFYSVGIGQISSEVPQNLSASRPQDRQFILSSKKLLLSDSGFYLCAWGGQTYEQYFGPGTRLTVT.

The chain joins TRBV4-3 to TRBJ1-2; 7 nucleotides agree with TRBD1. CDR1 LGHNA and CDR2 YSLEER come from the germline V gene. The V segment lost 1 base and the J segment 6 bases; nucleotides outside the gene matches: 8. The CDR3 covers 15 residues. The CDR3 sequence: CASSQGWGTEDGYTF. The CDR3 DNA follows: TGCGCCAGCAGCCAAGGGTGGGGGACAGAAGATGGCTACACCTTC.

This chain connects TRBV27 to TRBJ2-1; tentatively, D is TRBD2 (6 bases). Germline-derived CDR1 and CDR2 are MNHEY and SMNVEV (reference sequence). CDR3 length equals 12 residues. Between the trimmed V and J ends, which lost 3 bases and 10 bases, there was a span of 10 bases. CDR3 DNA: TGTGCCAGCAGTTTGAGGAGGGGAGAGCAGTTCTTC. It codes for CASSLRRGEQFF.